This T cell receptor beta chain is from a study of blood T cell repertoires in COVID-19. At the level of the study: The cDNA or gDNA used as material had been derived from T cells, B-cell-depleted T cells, or PBMCs.

Only in-frame clones appear in the TCRdb table, and some are missing; sequencing was by immunoSEQ multiplex PCR. The sample holds under 85,000 clones, around 83% seen once. CDR3 length equals 17 residues. Germline assignment: CDR1 MDHEN and CDR2 SYDVKM. V dropped 6 bases and J dropped 5; count of bases not matched to a gene: 16. A few counts support this clone. V and J are TRBV28 and TRBJ2-5, with 9 bases that match TRBD1. The specimen sequenced was peripheral blood. The TCR originated in a man aged 80 or over with active or convalescent COVID-19. This chain's CDR3 is CASSTLFGTGKGETQYF. The CDR3 DNA follows: TGTGCCAGCAGCACCCTCTTTGGGACAGGGAAGGGGGAGACCCAGTACTTC. Combining the CDR3 with reference TRBV28 and TRBJ2-5 gives the whole variable domain DVKVTQSSRYLVKRTGEKVFLECVQDMDHENMFWYRQDPGLGLRLIYFSYDVKMKEKGDIPEGYSVSREKKERFSLILESASTNQTSMYLCASSTLFGTGKGETQYFGPGTRLLVL.